The 2 T cell receptor beta chains reported below all come from one sample, sequenced in a study of shared clonotypes between healthy human individuals. The assay was immunoSEQ multiplex PCR, and TCRdb's table has in-frame clones only and misses some. Of more than 2 million clones listed, 95% were seen once; the top ten hold roughly 0.13%. Sequenced: naive CD4+ T cells sorted from blood. As to subset: CD45RA+ positively selected. The receptor set was obtained from a man younger than 35 in good health.

V is TRBV5-1 and J is TRBJ2-7, with a possible D match to TRBD1 (6 bases). V was cut by 2 bases and J by 1 base, with 13 bases left in between. The length of the CDR3 is 15 residues. The germline V gene has CDR1 SGHRS and CDR2 YFSETQ. The DNA for the CDR3 is TGCGCCAGCAGCTTTACGGACAGTTTTTCCTACGAGCAGTACTTC. Translating it yields CASSFTDSFSYEQYF. Drawing the rest from reference TRBV5-1 and TRBJ2-7, the complete variable domain is KAGVTQTPRYLIKTRGQQVTLSCSPISGHRSVSWYQQTPGQGLQFLFEYFSETQRNKGNFPGRFSGRQFSNSRSEMNVSTLELGDSALYLCASSFTDSFSYEQYFGPGTRLTVT.

V usage is TRBV9 and J usage is TRBJ1-3; tentatively, D is TRBD1 (5 bases). The germline gives CDR1 SGDLS, CDR2 YYNGEE. The CDR3 is made up of 16 amino acids. Trimming removed 4 bases from V and 0 bases from J, with 14 bases in between. In DNA, the CDR3 is TGTGCCAGCAGCACCATTGGGGGACTCTCTGGAAACACCATATATTTT. Encoded protein: CASSTIGGLSGNTIYF.